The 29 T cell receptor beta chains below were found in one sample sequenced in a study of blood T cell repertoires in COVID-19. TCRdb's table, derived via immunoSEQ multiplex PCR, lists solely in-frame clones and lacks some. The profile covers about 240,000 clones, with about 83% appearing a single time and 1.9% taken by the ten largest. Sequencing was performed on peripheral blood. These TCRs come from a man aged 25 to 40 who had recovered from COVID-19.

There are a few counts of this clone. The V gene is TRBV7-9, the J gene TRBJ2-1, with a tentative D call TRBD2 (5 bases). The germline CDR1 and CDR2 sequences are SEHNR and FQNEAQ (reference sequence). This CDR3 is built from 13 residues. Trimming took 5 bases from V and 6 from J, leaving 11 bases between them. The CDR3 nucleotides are TGTGCCAGCAGCACCCGGACTGGCAATGAGCAGTTCTTC. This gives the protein CASSTRTGNEQFF.

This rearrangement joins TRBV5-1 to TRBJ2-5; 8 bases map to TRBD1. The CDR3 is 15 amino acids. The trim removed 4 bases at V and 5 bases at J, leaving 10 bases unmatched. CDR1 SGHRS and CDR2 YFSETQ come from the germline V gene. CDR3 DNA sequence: TGCGCCAGCAGCAGGACAGGGACAATCGGGGAGACCCAGTACTTC. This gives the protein CASSRTGTIGETQYF. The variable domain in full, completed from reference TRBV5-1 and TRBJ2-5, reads KAGVTQTPRYLIKTRGQQVTLSCSPISGHRSVSWYQQTPGQGLQFLFEYFSETQRNKGNFPGRFSGRQFSNSRSEMNVSTLELGDSALYLCASSRTGTIGETQYFGPGTRLLVL.

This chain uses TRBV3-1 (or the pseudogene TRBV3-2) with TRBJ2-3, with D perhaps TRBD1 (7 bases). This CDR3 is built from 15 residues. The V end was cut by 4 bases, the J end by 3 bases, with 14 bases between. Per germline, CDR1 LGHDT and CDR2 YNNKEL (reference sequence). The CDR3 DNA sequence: TGTGCCAGCAGCCTAACGGCAGGGGGGACAGATACGCAGTATTTT. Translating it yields CASSLTAGGTDTQYF.

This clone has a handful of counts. CDR3 sequence (DNA): TGTGCCAGCAGCTTGCGTGAAGGGGGATCACCCCTCCACTTT. It specifies CASSLREGGSPLHF. This rearrangement joins TRBV5-6 to TRBJ1-6; tentative D call: TRBD1 (6 bases). This CDR3 comprises 14 residues. Germline CDR1 is SGHDT and CDR2 is YYEEEE. Trimming removed 1 base from V and 10 bases from J, with 12 bases in between.

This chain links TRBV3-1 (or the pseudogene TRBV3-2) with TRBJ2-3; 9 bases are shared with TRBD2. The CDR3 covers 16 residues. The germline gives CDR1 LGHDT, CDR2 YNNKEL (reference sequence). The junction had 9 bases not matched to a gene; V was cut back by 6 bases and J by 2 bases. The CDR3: CASRPSTSGLTDTQYF. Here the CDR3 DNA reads TGTGCCAGCAGACCTTCGACTAGCGGCCTCACAGATACGCAGTATTTT.

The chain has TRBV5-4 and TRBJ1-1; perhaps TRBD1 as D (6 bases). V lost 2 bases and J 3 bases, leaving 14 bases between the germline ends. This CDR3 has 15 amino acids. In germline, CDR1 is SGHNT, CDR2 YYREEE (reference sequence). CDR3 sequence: CASSLIQGRHTEAFF. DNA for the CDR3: TGTGCCAGCAGCTTAATACAGGGTCGACACACTGAAGCTTTCTTT.

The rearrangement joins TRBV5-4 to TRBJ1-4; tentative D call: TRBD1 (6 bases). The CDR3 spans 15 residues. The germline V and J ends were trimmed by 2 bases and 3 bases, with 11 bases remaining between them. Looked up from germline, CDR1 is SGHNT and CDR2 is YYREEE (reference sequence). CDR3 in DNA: TGTGCCAGCAGCTTTGGGGGGGCCCCTAATGAAAAACTGTTTTTT. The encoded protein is CASSFGGAPNEKLFF.

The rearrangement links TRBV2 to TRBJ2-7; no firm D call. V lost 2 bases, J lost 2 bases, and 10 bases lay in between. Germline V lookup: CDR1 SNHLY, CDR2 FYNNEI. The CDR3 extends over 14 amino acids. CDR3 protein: CASSEMGGPYEQYV. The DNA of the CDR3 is TGTGCCAGCAGTGAAATGGGTGGGCCCTACGAGCAGTACGTC.

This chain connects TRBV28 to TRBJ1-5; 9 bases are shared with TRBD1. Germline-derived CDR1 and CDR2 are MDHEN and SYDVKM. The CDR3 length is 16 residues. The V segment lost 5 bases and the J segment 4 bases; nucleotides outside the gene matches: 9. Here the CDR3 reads CASSPVLQGANQPQHF. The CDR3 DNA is TGTGCCAGCAGTCCCGTCCTACAGGGGGCTAATCAGCCCCAGCATTTT.

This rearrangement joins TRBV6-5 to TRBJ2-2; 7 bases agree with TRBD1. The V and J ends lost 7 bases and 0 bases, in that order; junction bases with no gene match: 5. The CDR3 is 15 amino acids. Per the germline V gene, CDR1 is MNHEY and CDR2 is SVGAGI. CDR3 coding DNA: TGTGCCAGCACAAGACAGGGCGCGAACACCGGGGAGCTGTTTTTT. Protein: CASTRQGANTGELFF.

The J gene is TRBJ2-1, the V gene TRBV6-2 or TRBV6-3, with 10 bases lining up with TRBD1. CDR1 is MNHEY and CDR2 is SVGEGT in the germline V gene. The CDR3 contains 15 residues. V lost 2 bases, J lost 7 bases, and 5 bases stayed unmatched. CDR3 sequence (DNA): TGTGCCAGCAGTTACCGGACAGGGGGGAGGAATGAGCAGTTCTTC. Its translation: CASSYRTGGRNEQFF.

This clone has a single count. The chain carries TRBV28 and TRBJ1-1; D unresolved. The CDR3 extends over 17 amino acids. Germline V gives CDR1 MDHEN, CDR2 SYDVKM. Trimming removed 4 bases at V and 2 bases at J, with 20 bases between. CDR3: CASSSMPYGASNTEAFF. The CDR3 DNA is TGTGCCAGCAGTTCCATGCCTTATGGAGCGTCAAACACTGAAGCTTTCTTT.

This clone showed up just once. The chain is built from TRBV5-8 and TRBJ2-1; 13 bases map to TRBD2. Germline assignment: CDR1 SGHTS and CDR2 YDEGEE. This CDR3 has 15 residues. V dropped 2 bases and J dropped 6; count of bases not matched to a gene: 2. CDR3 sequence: CASSLGTSGTNEQFF. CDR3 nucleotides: TGTGCCAGCAGCTTAGGGACTAGCGGGACCAATGAGCAGTTCTTC.

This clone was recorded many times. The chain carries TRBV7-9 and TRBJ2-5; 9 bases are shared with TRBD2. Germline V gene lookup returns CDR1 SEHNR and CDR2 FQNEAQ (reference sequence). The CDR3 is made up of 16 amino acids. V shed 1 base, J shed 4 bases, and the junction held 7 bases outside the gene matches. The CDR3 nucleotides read TGTGCCAGCAGCTTAGGGGTGTCGCGGGAGGGAGAGACCCAGTACTTC. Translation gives CASSLGVSREGETQYF.

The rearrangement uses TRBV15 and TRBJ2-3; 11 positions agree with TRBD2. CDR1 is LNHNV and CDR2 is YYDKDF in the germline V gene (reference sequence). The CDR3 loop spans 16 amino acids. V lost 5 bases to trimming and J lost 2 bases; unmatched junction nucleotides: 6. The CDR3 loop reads CATSEIAGGLTDTQYF. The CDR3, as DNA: TGTGCCACCAGCGAAATAGCGGGGGGGCTCACAGATACGCAGTATTTT.

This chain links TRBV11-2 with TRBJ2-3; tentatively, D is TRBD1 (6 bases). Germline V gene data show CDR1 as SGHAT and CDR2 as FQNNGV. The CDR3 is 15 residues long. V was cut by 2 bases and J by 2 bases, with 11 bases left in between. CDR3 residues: CASSLLGGSTDTQYF. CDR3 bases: TGTGCCAGCAGCTTATTAGGGGGTTCCACAGATACGCAGTATTTT.

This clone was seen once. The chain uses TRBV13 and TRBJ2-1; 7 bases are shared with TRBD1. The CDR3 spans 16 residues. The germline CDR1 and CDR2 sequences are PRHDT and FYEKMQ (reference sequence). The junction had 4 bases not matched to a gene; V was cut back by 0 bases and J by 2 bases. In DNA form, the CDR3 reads TGTGCCAGCAGCTTAGGCCACAGGGGAACCTACAATGAGCAGTTCTTC. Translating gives CASSLGHRGTYNEQFF.

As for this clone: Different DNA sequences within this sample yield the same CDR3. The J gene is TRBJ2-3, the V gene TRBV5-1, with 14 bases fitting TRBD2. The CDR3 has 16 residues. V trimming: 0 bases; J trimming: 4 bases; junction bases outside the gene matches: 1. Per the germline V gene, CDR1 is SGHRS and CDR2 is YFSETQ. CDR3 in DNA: TGCGCCAGCAGCTTGGGACTAGCGGGGGGGCCAGATACGCAGTATTTT. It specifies CASSLGLAGGPDTQYF.

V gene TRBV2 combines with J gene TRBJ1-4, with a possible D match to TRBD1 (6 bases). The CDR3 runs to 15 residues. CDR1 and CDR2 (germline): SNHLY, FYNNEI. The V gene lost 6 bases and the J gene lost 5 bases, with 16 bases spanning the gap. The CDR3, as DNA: TGTGCCAGCAGACCAGGGGAAAGGGTGAATGAAAAACTGTTTTTT. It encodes CASRPGERVNEKLFF.

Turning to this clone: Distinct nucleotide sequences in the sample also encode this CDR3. CDR3 sequence reads: CASSQGQGNEKLFF. CDR3 bases: TGTGCCAGCAGCCAAGGACAGGGTAATGAAAAACTGTTTTTT. The rearrangement joins TRBV4-2 to TRBJ1-4; TRBD1 agrees at 7 bases. Germline V gene sequence: CDR1 LGHNA, CDR2 YNFKEQ. CDR3 length equals 14 residues. V shed 1 base, J shed 4 bases, and the junction held 0 bases outside the gene matches.

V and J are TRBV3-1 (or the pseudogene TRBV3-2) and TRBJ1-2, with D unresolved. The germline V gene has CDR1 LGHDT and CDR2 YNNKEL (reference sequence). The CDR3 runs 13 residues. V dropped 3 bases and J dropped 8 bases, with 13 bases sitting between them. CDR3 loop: CASSQATSGGYTF. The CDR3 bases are TGTGCCAGCAGCCAGGCGACAAGTGGCGGCTACACCTTC.

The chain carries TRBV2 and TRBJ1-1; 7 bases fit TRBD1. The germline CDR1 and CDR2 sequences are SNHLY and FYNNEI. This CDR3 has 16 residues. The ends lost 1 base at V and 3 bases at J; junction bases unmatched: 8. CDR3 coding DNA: TGTGCCAGCAGTGAAGTTCGTAGGGACAGTCACACTGAAGCTTTCTTT. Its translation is CASSEVRRDSHTEAFF.

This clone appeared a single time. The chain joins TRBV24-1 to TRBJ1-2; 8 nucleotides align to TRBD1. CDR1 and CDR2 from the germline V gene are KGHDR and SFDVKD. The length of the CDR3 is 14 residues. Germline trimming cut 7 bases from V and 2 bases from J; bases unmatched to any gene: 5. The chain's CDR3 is CATRRQGTNYGYTF. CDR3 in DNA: TGTGCCACCAGACGACAGGGGACAAACTATGGCTACACCTTC.

CDR3 amino acids: CASVQGARVDEQFF. The CDR3 bases are TGTGCCAGTGTGCAGGGGGCGCGAGTCGATGAGCAGTTCTTC. The chain links TRBV11-2 to TRBJ2-1; TRBD1 matches at 8 bases. Losses at the gene ends were 9 bases for V and 8 bases for J; bases not matched to a gene: 12. CDR3 length: 14 residues. Germline CDR1 reads SGHAT; CDR2 reads FQNNGV.

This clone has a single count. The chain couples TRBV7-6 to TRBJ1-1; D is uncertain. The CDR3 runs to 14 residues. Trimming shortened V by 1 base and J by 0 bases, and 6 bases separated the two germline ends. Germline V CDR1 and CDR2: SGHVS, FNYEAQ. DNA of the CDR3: TGTGCCAGCAGCTTAGGAGGGATGAACACTGAAGCTTTCTTT. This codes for CASSLGGMNTEAFF.

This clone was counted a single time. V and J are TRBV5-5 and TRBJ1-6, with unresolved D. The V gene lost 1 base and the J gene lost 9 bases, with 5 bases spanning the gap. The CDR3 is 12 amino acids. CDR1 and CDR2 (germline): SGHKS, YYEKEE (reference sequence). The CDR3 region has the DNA TGTGCCAGCAGCTTGATCCTTTCACCCCTCCACTTT. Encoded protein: CASSLILSPLHF.

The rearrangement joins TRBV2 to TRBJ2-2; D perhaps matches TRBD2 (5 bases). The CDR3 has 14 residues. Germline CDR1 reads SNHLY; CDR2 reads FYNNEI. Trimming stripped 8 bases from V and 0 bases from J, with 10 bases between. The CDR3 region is CASVWTANTGELFF. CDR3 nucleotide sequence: TGTGCCAGCGTGTGGACTGCGAACACCGGGGAGCTGTTTTTT.

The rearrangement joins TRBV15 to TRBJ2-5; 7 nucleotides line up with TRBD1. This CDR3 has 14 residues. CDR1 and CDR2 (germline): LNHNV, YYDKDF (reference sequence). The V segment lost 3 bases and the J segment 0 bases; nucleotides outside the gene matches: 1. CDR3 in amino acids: CATSRGQYQETQYF. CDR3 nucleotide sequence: TGTGCCACCAGCAGGGGACAGTACCAAGAGACCCAGTACTTC.

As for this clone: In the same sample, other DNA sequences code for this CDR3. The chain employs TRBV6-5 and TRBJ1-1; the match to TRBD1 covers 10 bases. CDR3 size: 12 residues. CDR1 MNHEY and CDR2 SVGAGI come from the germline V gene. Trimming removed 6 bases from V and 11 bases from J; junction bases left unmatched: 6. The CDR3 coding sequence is TGTGCCAGCAGGCCGGACAGGGGGGTTGCTTTCTTT. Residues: CASRPDRGVAFF.